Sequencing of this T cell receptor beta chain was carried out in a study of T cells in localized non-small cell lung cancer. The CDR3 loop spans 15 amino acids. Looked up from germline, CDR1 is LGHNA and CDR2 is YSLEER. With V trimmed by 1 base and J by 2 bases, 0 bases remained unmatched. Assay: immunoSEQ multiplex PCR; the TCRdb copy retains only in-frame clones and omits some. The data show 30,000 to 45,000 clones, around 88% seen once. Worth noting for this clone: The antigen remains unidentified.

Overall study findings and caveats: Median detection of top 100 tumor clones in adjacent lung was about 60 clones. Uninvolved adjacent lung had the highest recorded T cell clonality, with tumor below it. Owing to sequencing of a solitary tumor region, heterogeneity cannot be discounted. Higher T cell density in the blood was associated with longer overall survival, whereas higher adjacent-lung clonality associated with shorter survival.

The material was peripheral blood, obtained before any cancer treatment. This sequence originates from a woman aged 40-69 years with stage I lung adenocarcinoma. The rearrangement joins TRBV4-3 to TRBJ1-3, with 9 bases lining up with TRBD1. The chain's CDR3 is CASSQGQGAGNTIYF. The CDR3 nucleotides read TGCGCCAGCAGCCAAGGACAGGGGGCTGGAAACACCATATATTTT.